The clone carrying this T cell receptor beta chain was seen just once. The source of the sample is a study of identical twins. TCRdb ran MiXCR on the 5' RACE reads and lists one entry per CDR3 protein. The sample has under 250,000 distinct CDR3 sequences, roughly a tenth seen once. This TCR was recovered from a woman in her late teens or twenties in good health. Sequenced input: memory (CD45RO+) T cells sorted from blood.

DNA of the CDR3: TGTGCCAGCAGCTTAGGAGGTGGGGTCTCCATAGATACGCAGTATTTT. It codes for CASSLGGGVSIDTQYF. The V gene is TRBV11-2, the J gene TRBJ2-3; D is undetermined. The CDR3 has 16 residues. Per germline, CDR1 SGHAT and CDR2 FQNNGV. The V end lost 1 base, the J end lost 5 bases, and 16 bases lay between the germline ends.